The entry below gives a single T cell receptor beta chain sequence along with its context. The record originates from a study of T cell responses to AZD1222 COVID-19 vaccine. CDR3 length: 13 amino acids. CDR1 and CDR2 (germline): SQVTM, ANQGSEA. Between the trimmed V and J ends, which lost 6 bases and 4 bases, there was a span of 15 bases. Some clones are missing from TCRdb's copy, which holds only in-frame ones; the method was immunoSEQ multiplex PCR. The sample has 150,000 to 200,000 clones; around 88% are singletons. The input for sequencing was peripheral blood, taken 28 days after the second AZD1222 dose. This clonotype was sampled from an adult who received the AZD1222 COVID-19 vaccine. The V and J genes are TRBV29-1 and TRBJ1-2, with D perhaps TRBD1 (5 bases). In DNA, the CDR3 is TGCAGCGTCCCCCTCAAGGGGACCTATGGCTACACCTTC. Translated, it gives CSVPLKGTYGYTF.